This T cell receptor beta chain was documented in a study of shared clonotypes between healthy human individuals. Per germline, CDR1 SEHNR and CDR2 FQNEAQ (reference sequence). This CDR3 region has 12 residues. The V end was cut by 5 bases, the J end by 7 bases, with 12 bases between. The assay was immunoSEQ multiplex PCR, and TCRdb's table has in-frame clones only and misses some. The sample has roughly 2.5 million clones; more than 90% are singletons. The TCR comes from a man aged 18-30 years in good health. The chain uses TRBV7-9 and TRBJ2-7; no firm D call. Material: naive CD4+ T cells sorted from blood. As for subset: CD45RA+ positively selected. CDR3 sequence: CASSPPSFEQYF. The DNA of the CDR3 is TGTGCCAGCAGCCCCCCGTCCTTTGAGCAGTACTTC.